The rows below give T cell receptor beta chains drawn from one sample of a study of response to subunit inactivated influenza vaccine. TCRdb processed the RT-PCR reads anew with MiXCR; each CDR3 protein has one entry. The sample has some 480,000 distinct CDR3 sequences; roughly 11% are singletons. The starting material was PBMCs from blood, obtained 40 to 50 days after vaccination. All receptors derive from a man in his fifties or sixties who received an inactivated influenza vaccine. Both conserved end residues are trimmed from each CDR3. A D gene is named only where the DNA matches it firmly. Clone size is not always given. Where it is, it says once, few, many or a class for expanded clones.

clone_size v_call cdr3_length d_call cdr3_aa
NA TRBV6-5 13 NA ASSYNSWSGNTIY
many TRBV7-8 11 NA ASSLEMGTEAF
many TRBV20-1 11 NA SAALWHQETQY
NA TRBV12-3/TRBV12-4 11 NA ASSLAQVGEQF
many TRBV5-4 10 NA ASSLGENEQF
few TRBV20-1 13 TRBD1 SARPPGTGEETQY
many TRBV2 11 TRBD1 ASSPDRERGYT
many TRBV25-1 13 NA ASSEYTGFNEKLF
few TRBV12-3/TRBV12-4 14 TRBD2 ASSTTSGAKPDTQY
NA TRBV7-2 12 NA ASSHWTENYGYT
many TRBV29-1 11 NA SGEGQPNNEQF
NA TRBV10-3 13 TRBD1 AISPTGVGQETQY
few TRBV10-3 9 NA AISRGNEQF
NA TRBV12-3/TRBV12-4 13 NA ASSFVGVEGNTIY
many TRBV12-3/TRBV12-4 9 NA ASSLGEKLF
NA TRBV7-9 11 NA ASSFTRNNEQF
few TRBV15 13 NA ATSRDQGSIYEQY
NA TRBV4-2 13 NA ASSPLGASGVEAF
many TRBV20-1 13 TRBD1 SAIAGTVNYNEQF
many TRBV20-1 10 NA SARDTGTEAF
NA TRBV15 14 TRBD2 ATSRRLAGDLETQY
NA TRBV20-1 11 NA SASWPDHYGYT
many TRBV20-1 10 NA SAMGGSGEAF
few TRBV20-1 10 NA SATGSHLEQY
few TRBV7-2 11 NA ASSLSSVGGYT
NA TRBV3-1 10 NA ASSYHGNTIY
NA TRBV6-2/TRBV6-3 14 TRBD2 ASVQRIGTSLYEQY
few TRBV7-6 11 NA ASSGRFGNTIY
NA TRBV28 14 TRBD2 ASSFPTSGRGDTQY
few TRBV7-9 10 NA ASSYPLGELF
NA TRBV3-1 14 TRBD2 ASSLRLAGGPDEQF
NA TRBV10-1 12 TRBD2 ASSDGGGADTQY
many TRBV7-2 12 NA ASSLGQGRGEQF
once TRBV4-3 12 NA ASSQAWASYEQY
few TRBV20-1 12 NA SARDYRVPNEQY
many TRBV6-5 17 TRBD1 ASSSAPFRQGISGNTIY
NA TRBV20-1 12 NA SARDRQGGQPQH
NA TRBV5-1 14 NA ASSFLQAGPQETQY
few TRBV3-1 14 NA ASSLWGGQGKETQY
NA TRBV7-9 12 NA ASSQGRATGELF